This T cell receptor (beta chain) came from a study of beta chain features in type 1 diabetes (dated by TCRdb to the late 2010s). About the full investigation: Patients and healthy donors did not differ in mean age, gender distribution, total cell number or subset yield. Regulatory and stem cell-like memory subsets were isolated from only 8 patients and about eight healthy donors, whereas naive and central memory subsets came from all 28 donors. A total of roughly 98,000,000 sorted cells were examined across all samples, and RNA yield correlated strongly with the number of cells per subset. The study compared the TCRB repertoires of sorted circulating CD4+ T cell subsets in recently diagnosed type 1 diabetes patients with those in matched healthy donors. General study outcomes and caveats: Only small numbers of individuals were included in the HLA sub-analyses, which left unresolved whether HLA type had any influence on TCRB rearrangement. PCR might favor shorter templates, but patient and control samples were amplified and corrected together, so any skew would affect both groups equally. At VDJ recombination sites, patients with type 1 diabetes made fewer insertions and deleted more nucleotides, a pattern implying thymic rearrangement abnormalities. In all four CD4+ subsets, TCRB CDR3 length was moderately but significantly shorter in type 1 diabetes patients. Naive, central memory and regulatory TCRB repertoires appeared to be more similar among patients than among healthy donors. Sequencing cDNA rather than genomic DNA could over-represent highly expressing activated cells, although activation and CD3 levels did not differ between groups.

A single peripheral blood draw of approximately 100 mL on average was collected from each donor into heparinised tubes. Using a panel that included CD45RO, CCR7, CD25, CD127, CD95 and CD27, naive, central memory, regulatory and stem cell-like memory CD4+ T cells were sorted on a BD FACSAria II. All sorted populations exceeded 98% purity. Right away, PBMCs were isolated by Lymphoprep density gradient centrifugation and were stained directly, with no culture step. Samples were stained and sorted in pairs, with one healthy donor and one patient per experiment, so that batch effects were minimized. This clone was seen only a few times. What antigen it recognizes has not been identified. The input lacks base qualities; no much larger clone sits a single base away. The germline V gene (reference sequence) sets CDR1 to MNHNY and CDR2 to SVGAGI. Relative to germline, V is 2 bases shorter and J is 4 bases shorter, with 7 bases between their ends. The CDR3 runs 13 amino acids, cysteine and phenylalanine included. The DNA shown is the 39-base CDR3, in frame from base 1.

The entire amount of isolated RNA was reverse transcribed using the High Capacity cDNA Reverse Transcription Kit, so the sequenced TCRB transcripts were expressed ones. Naive, central memory and regulatory T cell samples underwent deep immunoSEQ sequencing, averaging around 3.9 million total reads per sample. Sorted cells were lysed in RLT buffer and RNA was extracted with DNase-treated RNeasy Micro or Mini kits, depending on cell number. Each cell subset was processed separately to prevent cross-contamination, with patient and healthy donor samples processed together. The immunoSEQ multiplex PCR was used to amplify TCRB sequences from cDNA, generating 87-bp fragments that spanned the CDR3 region. Sequencing of the amplicons was done on the Illumina HiSeq platform. Per the original workflow: PCR bias was corrected computationally using synthetic template baselines, and reads within Hamming distance 2 were collapsed, with unmergeable singletons discarded. Reads were aligned against IMGT to assign V, D and J genes, CDR3 length and insertions or deletions at six rearrangement sites. Within each subset, clonotype counts were normalized to sorted cell number, after which true diversity and Gini coefficients were computed with the tcR R package. The overlap coefficient, calculated on TCRB nucleotide sequences, was used to quantify repertoire sharing. TCRdb took over this immuneACCESS table, retaining in-frame rearrangements with V and J assigned. Such tables are incomplete; in checked studies, under half of the missing clones stem from an unresolved V gene, and the remainder is unexplained. D and trimming come from the DNA, and the V and J calls and clone size come from that table. For this sample there are 300,000 to 350,000 clones; approximately 8.2% appear just once. The ten top clones hold less than 0.45% of the sample.

The receptor was isolated from a woman aged 18-35 years in good health. The sample consisted of central memory CD4+ T cells from blood. The sequence links TRBV6-6 to TRBJ2-3; the D gene lacks a confident call. The DNA sequence is TGTGCCAGCAGTTACGGACCTGCAGATACGCAGTATTTT. The resulting protein is CASSYGPADTQYF.